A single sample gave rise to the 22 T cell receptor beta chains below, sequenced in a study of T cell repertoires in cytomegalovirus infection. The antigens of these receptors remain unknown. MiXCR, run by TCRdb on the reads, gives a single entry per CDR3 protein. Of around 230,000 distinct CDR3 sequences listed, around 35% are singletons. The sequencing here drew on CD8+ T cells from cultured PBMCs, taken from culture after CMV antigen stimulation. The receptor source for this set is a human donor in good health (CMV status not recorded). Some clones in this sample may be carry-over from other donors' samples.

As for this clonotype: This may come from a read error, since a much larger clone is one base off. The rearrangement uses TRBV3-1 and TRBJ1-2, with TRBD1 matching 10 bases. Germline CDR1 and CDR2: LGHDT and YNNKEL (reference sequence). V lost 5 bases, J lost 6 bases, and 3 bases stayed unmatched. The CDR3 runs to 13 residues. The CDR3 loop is CASSVGQGDGYTF. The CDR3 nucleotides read TGTGCCAGCAGCGTCGGACAGGGGGATGGCTACACCTTC.

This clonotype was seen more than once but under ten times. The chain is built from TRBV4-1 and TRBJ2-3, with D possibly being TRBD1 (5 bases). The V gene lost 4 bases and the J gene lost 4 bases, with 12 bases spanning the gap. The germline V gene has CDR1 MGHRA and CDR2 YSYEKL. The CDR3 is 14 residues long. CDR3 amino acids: CASSPIRASDTQYF. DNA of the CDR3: TGCGCCAGCAGCCCCATCAGGGCCTCAGATACGCAGTATTTT.

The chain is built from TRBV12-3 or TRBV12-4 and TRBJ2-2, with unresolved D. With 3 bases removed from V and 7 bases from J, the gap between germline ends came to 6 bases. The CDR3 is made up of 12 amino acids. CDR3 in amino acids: CASSFRGGELFF. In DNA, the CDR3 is TGTGCCAGCAGTTTTAGAGGCGGGGAGCTGTTTTTT.

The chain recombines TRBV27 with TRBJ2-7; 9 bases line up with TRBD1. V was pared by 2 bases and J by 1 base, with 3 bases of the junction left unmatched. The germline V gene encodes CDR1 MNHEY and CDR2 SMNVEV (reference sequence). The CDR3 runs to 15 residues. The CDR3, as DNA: TGTGCCAGCAGTTTACTGGGACAGGGTTCCTACGAGCAGTACTTC. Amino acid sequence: CASSLLGQGSYEQYF.

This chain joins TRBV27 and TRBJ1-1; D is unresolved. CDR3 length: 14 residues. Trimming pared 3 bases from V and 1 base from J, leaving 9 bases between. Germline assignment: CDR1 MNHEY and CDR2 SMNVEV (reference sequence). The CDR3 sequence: CASSFYSENTEAFF. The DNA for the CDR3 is TGTGCCAGCAGTTTTTACAGTGAGAACACTGAAGCTTTCTTT.

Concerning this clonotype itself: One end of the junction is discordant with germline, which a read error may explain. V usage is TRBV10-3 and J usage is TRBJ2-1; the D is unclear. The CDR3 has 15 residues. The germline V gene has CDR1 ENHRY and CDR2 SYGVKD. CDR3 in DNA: TGTGCCATAAGTGAGAAAGCGTGGGATAACAATGAGCAGTTCTTC. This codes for CAISEKAWDNNEQFF.

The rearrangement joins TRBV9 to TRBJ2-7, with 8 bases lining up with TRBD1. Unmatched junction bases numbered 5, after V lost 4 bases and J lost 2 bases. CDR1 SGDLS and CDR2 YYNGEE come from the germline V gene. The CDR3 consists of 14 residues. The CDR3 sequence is CASSPRDRTYEQYF. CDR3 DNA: TGTGCCAGCAGCCCCCGGGACAGGACCTACGAGCAGTACTTC.

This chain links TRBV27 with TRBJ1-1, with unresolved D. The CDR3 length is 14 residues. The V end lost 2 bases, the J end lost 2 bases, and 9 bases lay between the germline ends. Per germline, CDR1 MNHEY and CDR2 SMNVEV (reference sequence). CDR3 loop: CASSLARTNTEAFF. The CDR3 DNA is TGTGCCAGCAGTTTAGCCAGGACTAACACTGAAGCTTTCTTT.

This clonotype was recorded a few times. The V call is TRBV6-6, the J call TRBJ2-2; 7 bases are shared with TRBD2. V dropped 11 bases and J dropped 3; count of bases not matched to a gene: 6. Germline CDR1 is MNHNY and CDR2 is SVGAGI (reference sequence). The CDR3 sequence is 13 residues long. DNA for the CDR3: TGTGCCGGGAGGGAGTTAGACACCGGGGAGCTGTTTTTT. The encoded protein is CAGRELDTGELFF.

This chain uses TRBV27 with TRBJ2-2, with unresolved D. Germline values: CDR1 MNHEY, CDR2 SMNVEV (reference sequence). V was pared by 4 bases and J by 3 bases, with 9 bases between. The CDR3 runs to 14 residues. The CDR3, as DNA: TGTGCCAGCAGTTATGCCCCATACACCGGGGAGCTGTTTTTT. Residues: CASSYAPYTGELFF.

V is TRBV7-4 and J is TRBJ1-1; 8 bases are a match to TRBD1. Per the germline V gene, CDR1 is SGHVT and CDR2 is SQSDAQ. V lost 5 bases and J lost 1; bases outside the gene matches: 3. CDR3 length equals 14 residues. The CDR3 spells CASSPGGANTEAFF. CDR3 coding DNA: TGTGCCAGCAGCCCAGGGGGCGCGAACACTGAAGCTTTCTTT.

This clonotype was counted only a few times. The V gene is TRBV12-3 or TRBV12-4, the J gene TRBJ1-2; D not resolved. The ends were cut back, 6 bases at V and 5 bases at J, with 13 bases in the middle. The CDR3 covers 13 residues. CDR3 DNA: TGTGCCAGCAGCCAAGTTTCGTGGTATGGCTACACCTTC. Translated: CASSQVSWYGYTF.

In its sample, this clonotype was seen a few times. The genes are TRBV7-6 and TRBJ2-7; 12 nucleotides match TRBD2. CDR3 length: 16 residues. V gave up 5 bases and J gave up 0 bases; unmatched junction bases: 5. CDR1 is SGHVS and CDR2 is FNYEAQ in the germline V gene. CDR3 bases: TGTGCCAGCAGCGGGGGACTAGCGGGCAGCTCCTACGAGCAGTACTTC. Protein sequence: CASSGGLAGSSYEQYF. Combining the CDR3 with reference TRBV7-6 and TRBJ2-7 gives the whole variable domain GAGVSQSPRYKVTKRGQDVALRCDPISGHVSLYWYRQALGQGPEFLTYFNYEAQQDKSGLPNDRFSAERPEGSISTLTIQRTEQRDSAMYRCASSGGLAGSSYEQYFGPGTRLTVT.

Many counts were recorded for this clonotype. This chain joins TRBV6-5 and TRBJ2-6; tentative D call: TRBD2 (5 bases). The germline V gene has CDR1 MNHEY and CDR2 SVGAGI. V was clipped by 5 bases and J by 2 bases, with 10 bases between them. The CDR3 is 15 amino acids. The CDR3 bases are TGTGCCAGCAGTAACAGCGGTCCTGGGGCCAACGTCCTGACTTTC. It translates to CASSNSGPGANVLTF.

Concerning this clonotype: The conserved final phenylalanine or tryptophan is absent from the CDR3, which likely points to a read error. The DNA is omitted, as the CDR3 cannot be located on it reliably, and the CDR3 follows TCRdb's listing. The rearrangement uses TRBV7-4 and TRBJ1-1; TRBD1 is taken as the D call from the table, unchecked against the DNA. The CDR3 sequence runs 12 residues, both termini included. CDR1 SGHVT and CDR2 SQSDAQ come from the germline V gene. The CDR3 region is CASGSRGRRACY.

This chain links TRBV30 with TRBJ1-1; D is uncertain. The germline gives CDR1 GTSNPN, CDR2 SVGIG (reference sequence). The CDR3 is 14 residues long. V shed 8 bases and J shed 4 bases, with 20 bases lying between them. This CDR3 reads CAVGPPEVATEAFF. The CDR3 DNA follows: TGTGCCGTAGGACCGCCAGAAGTTGCCACTGAAGCTTTCTTT.

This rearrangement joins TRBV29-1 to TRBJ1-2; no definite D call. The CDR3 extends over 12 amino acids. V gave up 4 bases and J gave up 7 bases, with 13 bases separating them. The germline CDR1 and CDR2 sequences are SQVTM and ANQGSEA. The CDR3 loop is CSVVLSRGGYTF. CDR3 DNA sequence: TGCAGCGTTGTATTATCTCGGGGTGGCTACACCTTC.

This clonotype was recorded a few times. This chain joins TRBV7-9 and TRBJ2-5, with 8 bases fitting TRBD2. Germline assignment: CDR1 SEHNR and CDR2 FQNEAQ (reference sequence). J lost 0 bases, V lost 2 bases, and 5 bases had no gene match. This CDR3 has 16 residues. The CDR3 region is CASSLRGGPDQETQYF. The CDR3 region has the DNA TGTGCCAGCAGCTTACGCGGGGGGCCGGACCAAGAGACCCAGTACTTC. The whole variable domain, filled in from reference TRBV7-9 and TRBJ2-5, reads DTGVSQNPRHKITKRGQNVTFRCDPISEHNRLYWYRQTLGQGPEFLTYFQNEAQLEKSRLLSDRFSAERPKGSFSTLEIQRTEQGDSAMYLCASSLRGGPDQETQYFGPGTRLLVL.

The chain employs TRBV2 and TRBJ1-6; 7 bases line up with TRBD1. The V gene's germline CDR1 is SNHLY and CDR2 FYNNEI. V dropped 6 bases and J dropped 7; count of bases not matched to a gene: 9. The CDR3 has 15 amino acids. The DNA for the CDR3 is TGTGCCAGCAGCGCCGGGACAGCCCTAAATTCACCCCTCCACTTT. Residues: CASSAGTALNSPLHF. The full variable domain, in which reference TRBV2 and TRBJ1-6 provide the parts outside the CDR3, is EPEVTQTPSHQVTQMGQEVILRCVPISNHLYFYWYRQILGQKVEFLVSFYNNEISEKSEIFDDQFSVERPDGSNFTLKIRSTKLEDSAMYFCASSAGTALNSPLHFGNGTRLTVT.

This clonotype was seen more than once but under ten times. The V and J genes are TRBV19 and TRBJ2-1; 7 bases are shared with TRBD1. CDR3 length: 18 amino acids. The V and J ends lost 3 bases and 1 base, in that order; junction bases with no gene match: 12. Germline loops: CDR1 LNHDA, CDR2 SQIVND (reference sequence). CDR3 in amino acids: CASSIPSGTASSYNEQFF. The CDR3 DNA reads TGTGCCAGTAGTATCCCCTCCGGGACAGCTTCTTCCTACAATGAGCAGTTCTTC.

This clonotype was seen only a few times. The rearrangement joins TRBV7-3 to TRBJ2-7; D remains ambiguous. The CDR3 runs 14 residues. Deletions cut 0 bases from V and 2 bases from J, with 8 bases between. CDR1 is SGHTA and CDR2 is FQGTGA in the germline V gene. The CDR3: CASSLTPGTYEQYF. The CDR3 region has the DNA TGTGCCAGCAGCTTAACGCCCGGAACCTACGAGCAGTACTTC.

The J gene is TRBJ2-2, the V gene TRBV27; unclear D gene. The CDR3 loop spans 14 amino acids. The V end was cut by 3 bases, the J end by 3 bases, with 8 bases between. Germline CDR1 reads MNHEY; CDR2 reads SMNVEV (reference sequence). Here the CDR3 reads CASSLDGDTGELFF. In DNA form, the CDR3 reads TGTGCCAGCAGTTTGGATGGGGACACCGGGGAGCTGTTTTTT.